A single sample is the source of the 28 T cell receptor beta chains below, sequenced in a study of early T cells in non-severe SARS-CoV-2 infection. TCRdb called the 5' RACE reads again in MiXCR, with one record for every CDR3 protein. The sample holds about 83,000 distinct CDR3 sequences, approximately 15% seen once. The sequenced sample was whole blood. The source of these receptors is an adult who was a healthcare worker with PCR-confirmed SARS-CoV-2 infection or an uninfected control (not recorded which).

This chain uses TRBV7-2 with TRBJ2-5; maybe TRBD1 (7 bases). Germline V gene sequence: CDR1 SGHTA, CDR2 FQGNSA. V shed 5 bases and J shed 6 bases, with 16 bases lying between them. There are 14 residues in the CDR3. In nucleotides, the CDR3 is TGTGCCAGCAGCCGCGGACAGGAGGGGAAGACCCAGTACTTC. This codes for CASSRGQEGKTQYF.

This clonotype appeared a few times. The rearrangement joins TRBV25-1 to TRBJ1-2; 7 positions match TRBD1. Trimming removed 3 bases from V and 2 bases from J; junction bases left unmatched: 3. The CDR3 is 14 amino acids. Looked up from germline, CDR1 is MGHDK and CDR2 is SYGVNS. The CDR3 nucleotides read TGTGCCAGCAGTGATTCGGACAGGAACTATGGCTACACCTTC. Encoded protein: CASSDSDRNYGYTF.

The table lists this clonotype with a few counts. The chain employs TRBV20-1 and TRBJ2-7; a possible D gene is TRBD2 (6 bases). CDR3 size: 15 residues. CDR1 is DFQATT and CDR2 is SNEGSKA in the germline V gene (reference sequence). The V and J ends lost 0 bases and 0 bases respectively, with 12 bases between them. The chain's CDR3 is CSARDLRESSYEQYF. CDR3 DNA: TGCAGTGCTAGAGATTTGCGGGAAAGCTCCTACGAGCAGTACTTC.

This clonotype was counted at least ten times. The chain combines TRBV16 with TRBJ2-5; possibly TRBD1 for D (5 bases). CDR3 size: 13 residues. Trimming pared 5 bases from V and 1 base from J, leaving 8 bases between. Germline loops: CDR1 KGHSY, CDR2 FQNENV. CDR3 in DNA: TGTGCCAGCAGCGACAGCCTCCAAGAGACCCAGTACTTC. Translated, it gives CASSDSLQETQYF.

This clonotype was seen a handful of times. This sequence joins TRBV9 and TRBJ1-2, with TRBD1 matching 9 bases. Germline lookup yields CDR1 SGDLS and CDR2 YYNGEE. This CDR3 has 15 amino acids. After removal of 0 bases from V and 3 bases from J, the junction contained 3 bases not matched to a gene. CDR3 bases: TGTGCCAGCAGCGTAGGGGACAGGGAATACTATGGCTACACCTTC. Protein product: CASSVGDREYYGYTF. The full variable domain, its missing parts supplied by reference TRBV9 and TRBJ1-2, is DSGVTQTPKHLITATGQRVTLRCSPRSGDLSVYWYQQSLDQGLQFLIQYYNGEERAKGNILERFSAQQFPDLHSELNLSSLELGDSALYFCASSVGDREYYGYTFGSGTRLTVV.

The chain uses TRBV27 and TRBJ1-1, with a weak D call TRBD1 (6 bases). V lost 6 bases, J lost 4 bases, and 21 bases lay in between. Germline CDR1 MNHEY, CDR2 SMNVEV (reference sequence). The CDR3 is 16 amino acids. The CDR3 loop reads CASRSYNRVGGTEAFF. The CDR3 nucleotides read TGTGCCAGCAGGTCCTATAACAGGGTCGGGGGCACTGAAGCTTTCTTT.

The table lists this clonotype with many counts. DNA of the CDR3: TGTGCCAGCAGCACCCGTGGAAACACCATATATTTT. This translates into CASSTRGNTIYF. The chain is built from TRBV7-2 and TRBJ1-3; D is unresolved. The CDR3 covers 12 residues. The germline V gene has CDR1 SGHTA and CDR2 FQGNSA. V lost 5 bases and J 3 bases, leaving 5 bases between the germline ends.

There are many counts of this clonotype. The CDR3 DNA reads TGCAGTGCTAGGGGGACAGAACGGCAAGAGACCCAGTACTTC. Protein product: CSARGTERQETQYF. This rearrangement joins TRBV20-1 to TRBJ2-5; TRBD1 matches at 7 bases. With V trimmed by 3 bases and J by 2 bases, 6 bases remained unmatched. CDR3 length: 14 amino acids. In germline, CDR1 is DFQATT, CDR2 SNEGSKA (reference sequence).

This clonotype was detected once. The J gene is TRBJ2-3, the V gene TRBV10-2; TRBD2 might be the D (5 bases). V lost 6 bases and J 7 bases, leaving 8 bases between the germline ends. Germline V gene sequence: CDR1 WSHSY, CDR2 SAAADI. The CDR3 is 11 amino acids. The CDR3 protein is CASRGGYTQYF. The CDR3 DNA sequence: TGCGCCAGCAGAGGAGGCTATACGCAGTATTTT.

This clonotype was seen ten or more times. This chain joins TRBV12-3 or TRBV12-4 and TRBJ2-7; D may be TRBD1 or TRBD2 (5 bases each). Trimming left V 2 bases short and J 7 bases short, with 12 bases between. The CDR3 spans 13 residues. CDR3 in DNA: TGTGCCAGCAGTTTAACCGGGGACCCGGAGCAGTACTTC. This encodes CASSLTGDPEQYF.

The rearrangement joins TRBV7-9 to TRBJ1-1; D ambiguous. The ends were cut back, 5 bases at V and 7 bases at J, with 14 bases in the middle. The CDR3 runs 13 residues. CDR1 is SEHNR and CDR2 is FQNEAQ in the germline V gene (reference sequence). CDR3 bases: TGTGCCAGCAGCCCCCGGCCCGGGCTTGAAGCTTTCTTT. Translating it yields CASSPRPGLEAFF.

The table lists this clonotype with a few counts. This sequence joins TRBV7-9 and TRBJ1-1, with no clear D. This CDR3 contains 13 residues. Germline loops: CDR1 SEHNR, CDR2 FQNEAQ (reference sequence). V lost 2 bases, J lost 9 bases, and 13 bases lay in between. The CDR3: CASSLLSTDQAFF. The CDR3 DNA follows: TGTGCCAGCAGCTTATTATCTACAGATCAAGCTTTCTTT.

The chain uses TRBV29-1 and TRBJ2-3; 7 nucleotides agree with TRBD1. The junction had 15 bases not matched to a gene; V was cut back by 8 bases and J by 4 bases. CDR1 is SQVTM, CDR2 ANQGSEA, per germline. The CDR3 consists of 15 residues. The CDR3 loop is CSSKGDHRGPDTQYF. As DNA, the CDR3 is TGCAGCTCAAAAGGGGACCACAGGGGTCCAGATACGCAGTATTTT.

This clonotype occurred many times. The chain has TRBV6-1 and TRBJ1-2; TRBD1 matches at 9 bases. Looked up from germline, CDR1 is MNHNS and CDR2 is SASEGT. The CDR3 is 15 amino acids. V lost 4 bases and J lost 6; bases outside the gene matches: 9. The CDR3 DNA reads as TGTGCCAGCAGTGCCTCCGGACAGGGGATTAATGGCTACACCTTC. Its translation: CASSASGQGINGYTF.

This clonotype was seen ten or more times. This rearrangement joins TRBV7-6 to TRBJ2-3; a possible D gene is TRBD2 (6 bases). The CDR3 covers 16 residues. The germline V and J ends were trimmed by 5 bases and 7 bases, with 22 bases remaining between them. Germline CDR1 reads SGHVS; CDR2 reads FNYEAQ. In DNA, the CDR3 is TGTGCCAGCAGCCCACCTCCGGGGCGGGGAACGAATACGCAGTATTTT. Its translation: CASSPPPGRGTNTQYF.

The rearrangement joins TRBV6-1 to TRBJ1-1; the D gene is possibly TRBD1 (5 bases). There are 13 residues in the CDR3. With 7 bases removed from V and 7 bases from J, the gap between germline ends came to 16 bases. Germline CDR1 reads MNHNS; CDR2 reads SASEGT. The CDR3, as DNA: TGTGCCAGCAACGGCATGGCGGGGGTTGAAGCTTTCTTT. It yields the protein CASNGMAGVEAFF.

The chain combines TRBV7-2 with TRBJ2-5; D is undetermined. Trimming shortened V by 4 bases and J by 5 bases, and 11 bases separated the two germline ends. This CDR3 region has 13 residues. Germline CDR1 SGHTA, CDR2 FQGNSA. This CDR3 reads CASSSSSLETQYF. In DNA, the CDR3 is TGTGCCAGCAGCTCGTCTAGTCTGGAGACCCAGTACTTC.

This clonotype was seen repeatedly, ten times or more. The rearrangement links TRBV11-2 to TRBJ1-6; 8 bases map to TRBD1. Germline CDR1 SGHAT, CDR2 FQNNGV. CDR3 size: 21 residues. The V segment lost 4 bases and the J segment 0 bases; nucleotides outside the gene matches: 17. For the CDR3, the DNA is TGTGCCAGCAGCTCTGGGATATTATTAACAGGGGGTAGCTCCTATAATTCACCCCTCCACTTT. It translates to CASSSGILLTGGSSYNSPLHF.

This sequence joins TRBV19 and TRBJ1-4, with D hard to call. The CDR3 sequence is 13 residues long. The germline V gene has CDR1 LNHDA and CDR2 SQIVND (reference sequence). V lost 9 bases and J lost 8, with 16 bases in between. This CDR3 is CARRATRGEKLFF. CDR3 in DNA: TGTGCCAGACGGGCCACCCGCGGGGAAAAACTGTTTTTT.

There are a few counts of this clonotype. The rearrangement links TRBV5-1 to TRBJ1-4; possibly TRBD1 for D (5 bases). CDR1 is SGHRS and CDR2 is YFSETQ in the germline V gene. The V end was cut by 1 base, the J end by 5 bases, with 12 bases between. The CDR3 loop spans 15 amino acids. This CDR3 is CASSLLGDPNEKLFF. For the CDR3, the DNA is TGCGCCAGCAGCTTGTTGGGGGACCCGAATGAAAAACTGTTTTTT.

The chain joins TRBV12-3 or TRBV12-4 to TRBJ2-7, with 8 bases matching TRBD2. V shed 2 bases, J shed 8 bases, and the junction held 8 bases outside the gene matches. CDR3 size: 14 residues. CDR3 region: CASSLSAGGFQQYF. The CDR3 region has the DNA TGTGCCAGCAGTTTATCGGCGGGGGGATTTCAGCAGTACTTC.

This clonotype was found many times. The rearrangement uses TRBV19 and TRBJ2-5; no definite D call. Trimming shortened V by 7 bases and J by 1 base, and 10 bases separated the two germline ends. Germline V gene sequence: CDR1 LNHDA, CDR2 SQIVND (reference sequence). The CDR3 length is 13 residues. The CDR3 DNA reads as TGTGCCAGTAAAGATACGTTCCAAGAGACCCAGTACTTC. Its translation is CASKDTFQETQYF.

This clonotype was picked up many times. The genes are TRBV5-5 and TRBJ2-1; 9 positions agree with TRBD2. Germline lookup yields CDR1 SGHKS and CDR2 YYEKEE (reference sequence). The CDR3 length is 15 residues. J was trimmed by 4 bases and V by 4 bases; bases with no gene match: 6. The CDR3 DNA reads as TGTGCCAGCAGCCTAACTAGCGGGTTGTACAATGAGCAGTTCTTC. Its protein is CASSLTSGLYNEQFF.

This clonotype occurred many times. The V and J genes are TRBV9 and TRBJ2-1; D call uncertain. The CDR3 spans 11 residues. Looked up from germline, CDR1 is SGDLS and CDR2 is YYNGEE. The ends were cut back, 0 bases at V and 11 bases at J, with 6 bases in the middle. The CDR3, as DNA: TGTGCCAGCAGCGTAGCGGACCAGCAGTTCTTC. Amino acid sequence: CASSVADQQFF.

The sample holds a few counts of this clonotype. The chain is built from TRBV18 and TRBJ2-3; 7 nucleotides agree with TRBD1. Germline V lookup: CDR1 KGHSH, CDR2 LQKENI. V was clipped by 1 base and J by 1 base; unmatched bases: 5. This CDR3 has 16 amino acids. Here the CDR3 DNA reads TGTGCCAGCTCACCACAGGGGGCGGTCGGCACAGATACGCAGTATTTT. Translating it yields CASSPQGAVGTDTQYF.

This clonotype was observed at least ten times. This chain links TRBV11-2 with TRBJ2-7; D assignment may be TRBD1 or TRBD2 (5 bases each). The V end was cut by 3 bases, the J end by 0 bases, with 12 bases between. Germline V gene sequence: CDR1 SGHAT, CDR2 FQNNGV. The CDR3 contains 15 residues. The CDR3 loop is CASSFNLGASYEQYF. The CDR3 region has the DNA TGTGCCAGCAGCTTTAATCTCGGGGCCTCCTACGAGCAGTACTTC.

The V call is TRBV4-2, the J call TRBJ2-5; 11 bases are a match to TRBD2. This CDR3 spans 17 amino acids. Germline V gene lookup returns CDR1 LGHNA and CDR2 YNFKEQ. V gave up 6 bases and J gave up 0 bases; unmatched junction bases: 9. In nucleotides, the CDR3 is TGTGCCAGCAGTCCCAGAACTAGCGGGGGCCACCAAGAGACCCAGTACTTC. Its protein product is CASSPRTSGGHQETQYF.

This clonotype has ten or more counts. V is TRBV12-3 or TRBV12-4 and J is TRBJ1-2; maybe TRBD1 (6 bases). The CDR3 spans 24 residues. V was trimmed by 2 bases and J by 6 bases, leaving 43 bases between them. The CDR3 loop is CASSLSLFGRGVRSGTLEEDGYTF. The CDR3 coding sequence is TGTGCCAGCAGTTTAAGCCTTTTTGGACGGGGGGTAAGGTCCGGGACACTAGAAGAGGATGGCTACACCTTC.